The 21 T cell receptor beta chains presented below share a single source sample, sequenced in a study of blood T cell repertoires in COVID-19. Sequencing was performed with immunoSEQ multiplex PCR; in TCRdb, only in-frame clones are kept and a portion is missing. The sample shows some 28,000 clones, less than 90% of them seen only once. The sample was peripheral blood. These receptors came from a human donor in a cohort sampled during active COVID-19.

V and J are TRBV7-9 and TRBJ2-2; perhaps TRBD1 as D (5 bases). CDR3 length: 14 amino acids. V was clipped by 3 bases and J by 5 bases, with 10 bases between them. The germline gives CDR1 SEHNR, CDR2 FQNEAQ (reference sequence). CDR3 residues: CASSFPGWTGELFF. The CDR3 DNA reads as TGTGCCAGCAGCTTCCCAGGGTGGACCGGGGAGCTGTTTTTT.

Notes on this clone: An end of the junction does not agree with germline; a read error may underlie this. The gene calls are TRBV23-1 and TRBJ2-2, with unresolved D. TRBV23-1 is marked as an open reading frame, function uncertain. The CDR3 covers 8 residues. The CDR3 DNA sequence: TGTTGCTGCGGGGAGCTGTTTTTT. This gives the protein CCCGELFF.

This chain joins TRBV7-6 and TRBJ1-1; possibly TRBD1 for D (6 bases). Germline values: CDR1 SGHVS, CDR2 FNYEAQ. V shed 0 bases and J shed 2 bases, with 7 bases lying between them. This CDR3 is built from 14 residues. CDR3 coding DNA: TGTGCCAGCAGCTTAGCACAGGGCAACACTGAAGCTTTCTTT. Its protein product is CASSLAQGNTEAFF.

The rearrangement joins TRBV9 to TRBJ2-3; weak D call: TRBD2 (5 bases). The CDR3 loop spans 17 amino acids. Germline CDR1 reads SGDLS; CDR2 reads YYNGEE. The V end lost 0 bases, the J end lost 2 bases, and 16 bases lay between the germline ends. CDR3 protein: CASSVGPGPRDTDTQYF. CDR3 DNA: TGTGCCAGCAGCGTAGGCCCCGGACCGAGGGACACAGATACGCAGTATTTT.

The chain has TRBV5-5 and TRBJ1-4, with 9 bases that match TRBD1. The CDR3 loop spans 16 amino acids. V was pared by 4 bases and J by 4 bases, with 8 bases of the junction left unmatched. The germline V gene has CDR1 SGHKS and CDR2 YYEKEE (reference sequence). The CDR3 spells CASSPGQGRFNEKLFF. The CDR3 bases are TGTGCCAGCAGCCCTGGACAGGGGCGTTTTAATGAAAAACTGTTTTTT.

V and J are TRBV20-1 and TRBJ1-1; tentative D call: TRBD1 (6 bases). The CDR3 is made up of 14 amino acids. The V end lost 3 bases, the J end lost 4 bases, and 15 bases lay between the germline ends. The germline CDR1 and CDR2 sequences are DFQATT and SNEGSKA (reference sequence). This CDR3 reads CSASGGRSVTEAFF. CDR3 DNA sequence: TGCAGTGCTAGTGGGGGGCGCAGCGTCACTGAAGCTTTCTTT.

CDR3 sequence reads: CASSPDTKNTEAFF. CDR3 DNA sequence: TGTGCCAGCAGTCCCGACACAAAAAACACTGAAGCTTTCTTT. V and J are TRBV7-9 and TRBJ1-1; D gene unclear. Germline CDR1 reads SEHNR; CDR2 reads FQNEAQ (reference sequence). V was cut by 6 bases and J by 2 bases, with 13 bases left in between. CDR3 length: 14 residues.

V usage is TRBV24-1 and J usage is TRBJ2-2; perhaps TRBD1 as D (6 bases). Germline loops: CDR1 KGHDR, CDR2 SFDVKD. The CDR3 totals 15 residues. Trimming shortened V by 3 bases and J by 5 bases, and 12 bases separated the two germline ends. This chain's CDR3 is CATSDPSGVTGELFF. The CDR3 DNA sequence: TGTGCCACCAGTGATCCCTCAGGGGTTACCGGGGAGCTGTTTTTT.

The DNA for the CDR3 is TGCGCCAGCAGCCAAGAATTTACCAGGGCGGGAATTGGCTACACCTTC. It yields the protein CASSQEFTRAGIGYTF. The chain combines TRBV4-3 with TRBJ1-2; the D gene is possibly TRBD1 (5 bases). The CDR3 has 16 residues. Between the trimmed V and J ends, which lost 0 bases and 7 bases, there was a span of 18 bases. Germline V CDR1 and CDR2: LGHNA, YSLEER.

CDR3 protein: CASSPTGQETQYF. The CDR3 coding sequence is TGTGCCAGTAGCCCGACAGGACAAGAGACCCAGTACTTC. V gene TRBV19 combines with J gene TRBJ2-5; D might be TRBD1 (6 bases). This CDR3 spans 13 amino acids. The V gene's germline CDR1 is LNHDA and CDR2 SQIVND (reference sequence). Trimming stripped 6 bases from V and 2 bases from J, with 10 bases between.

This clone was recorded once. This chain connects TRBV5-1 to TRBJ2-7, with TRBD2 matching over 8 bases. J gave up 3 bases and V 4 bases, and 6 bases lay outside the gene matches. Germline V gene lookup returns CDR1 SGHRS and CDR2 YFSETQ. This CDR3 spans 14 amino acids. CDR3 protein: CASSPSGGFYEQYF. The CDR3 DNA is TGCGCCAGCAGCCCCTCGGGAGGGTTCTACGAGCAGTACTTC.

This rearrangement joins TRBV3-1 (or the pseudogene TRBV3-2) to TRBJ1-1; the D is unclear. The CDR3 runs to 15 residues. V was clipped by 2 bases and J by 1 base, with 11 bases between them. Germline CDR1 LGHDT, CDR2 YNNKEL (reference sequence). CDR3 DNA sequence: TGTGCCAGCAGCCAACTAGAGGTACCGAACACTGAAGCTTTCTTT. Its translation: CASSQLEVPNTEAFF.

A note on this clone: A read error may produce the germline difference seen at one junction end. V is TRBV7-2 and J is TRBJ2-7; D call uncertain. Germline V lookup: CDR1 SGHTA, CDR2 FQGNSA. The CDR3 runs 11 residues. This chain's CDR3 is CASSLGQVLDF. DNA for the CDR3: TGTGCCAGCAGCTTAGGCCAGGTGTTGGACTTC.

The chain couples TRBV6-6 to TRBJ1-1; D gene ambiguous. CDR1 is MNHNY and CDR2 is SVGAGI in the germline V gene (reference sequence). V was trimmed by 0 bases and J by 1 base, leaving 12 bases between them. The CDR3 sequence is 16 residues long. The CDR3 nucleotides are TGTGCCAGCAGTTACTCGAGATTGACGGGGAACACTGAAGCTTTCTTT. This codes for CASSYSRLTGNTEAFF.

V usage is TRBV9 and J usage is TRBJ2-1; D remains unclear. The CDR3 has 15 residues. Looked up from germline, CDR1 is SGDLS and CDR2 is YYNGEE. Between the trimmed V and J ends, which lost 0 bases and 4 bases, there was a span of 11 bases. CDR3 loop: CASSVGRKLYNEQFF. The CDR3 coding sequence is TGTGCCAGCAGCGTAGGGCGGAAACTTTACAATGAGCAGTTCTTC.

This chain uses TRBV7-2 with TRBJ2-1, with D hard to call. The V and J ends lost 8 bases and 0 bases respectively, with 8 bases between them. The CDR3 runs 13 residues. CDR1 is SGHTA, CDR2 FQGNSA, per germline. CDR3 protein: CASEISSYNEQFF. The CDR3 DNA reads as TGTGCCAGCGAGATAAGCTCCTACAATGAGCAGTTCTTC.

V and J are TRBV28 and TRBJ1-1; a possible D gene is TRBD1 (5 bases). The CDR3 is 15 residues long. CDR1 is MDHEN and CDR2 is SYDVKM in the germline V gene. With 4 bases removed from V and 1 base from J, the gap between germline ends came to 13 bases. The CDR3 protein is CASSSPTEPNTEAFF. The CDR3 DNA follows: TGTGCCAGCAGTTCCCCGACAGAACCGAACACTGAAGCTTTCTTT.

The chain combines TRBV10-2 with TRBJ1-4, with D maybe TRBD1 (5 bases). The V gene lost 3 bases and the J gene lost 10 bases, with 9 bases spanning the gap. Germline V gene sequence: CDR1 WSHSY, CDR2 SAAADI. The CDR3 contains 12 residues. The CDR3 is CASSDKRGKLFF. The CDR3 DNA is TGCGCCAGCAGTGACAAAAGGGGAAAACTGTTTTTT.

The chain recombines TRBV7-9 with TRBJ1-2, with TRBD1 matching 9 bases. This CDR3 has 14 residues. Germline trimming cut 6 bases from V and 7 bases from J; bases unmatched to any gene: 9. The V gene's germline CDR1 is SEHNR and CDR2 FQNEAQ (reference sequence). The CDR3 DNA sequence: TGTGCCAGCAGGTTGGAACAGGGGGCACGTGGCTACACCTTC. It yields the protein CASRLEQGARGYTF. Variable domain in full (rest from reference TRBV7-9 and TRBJ1-2): DTGVSQNPRHKITKRGQNVTFRCDPISEHNRLYWYRQTLGQGPEFLTYFQNEAQLEKSRLLSDRFSAERPKGSFSTLEIQRTEQGDSAMYLCASRLEQGARGYTFGSGTRLTVV.

Notes on this clone: Other DNA sequences of this sample code for an identical CDR3. The V call is TRBV7-9, the J call TRBJ1-1; 8 nucleotides line up with TRBD1. This CDR3 spans 13 amino acids. Germline loops: CDR1 SEHNR, CDR2 FQNEAQ (reference sequence). Trimming took 4 bases from V and 4 from J; bases not matched to a gene: 2. CDR3 bases: TGTGCCAGCAGCTCACAGGGGGGCACTGAAGCTTTCTTT. This codes for CASSSQGGTEAFF.

The chain carries TRBV9 and TRBJ2-7; the match to TRBD1 covers 9 bases. J lost 6 bases, V lost 3 bases, and 7 bases had no gene match. From germline, CDR1 is SGDLS and CDR2 YYNGEE. This CDR3 region has 14 residues. The CDR3 spells CASSGGDRGSEQYF. The DNA of the CDR3 is TGTGCCAGCAGCGGAGGTGACAGGGGGTCCGAGCAGTACTTC.